The source of this TCR beta chain is a study of blood T cell repertoires in COVID-19. Here immunoSEQ multiplex PCR was the method, and the copy in TCRdb shows in-frame clones only, minus some. The repertoire has around 320,000 clones, around nine tenths of them found once; the top ten carry over 8.5%. Trimming removed 1 base from V and 2 bases from J, with 7 bases in between. In germline, CDR1 is LGHDT, CDR2 YNNKEL (reference sequence). This CDR3 comprises 14 residues. The sample consisted of peripheral blood. The chain carries TRBV3-1 (or the pseudogene TRBV3-2) and TRBJ2-3; D call uncertain. This clonotype originated in a woman aged 25 to 39 with COVID-19, enrolled during active disease. Here the CDR3 reads CASSQVQYTDTQYF. As DNA, the CDR3 is TGTGCCAGCAGCCAAGTTCAGTACACAGATACGCAGTATTTT.